This passage covers 30 T cell receptor beta chains from one sample sequenced in a study of identical twins. TCRdb called the 5' RACE reads again in MiXCR, with one record for every CDR3 protein. The sample includes about 1.7 million distinct CDR3 sequences, more than 30% of them seen just once. Sequenced sample: cord blood. Receptors were obtained from a newborn girl in good health.

V is TRBV3-1 and J is TRBJ2-5; D might be TRBD2 (6 bases). CDR1 and CDR2 from the germline V gene are LGHDT and YNNKEL (reference sequence). The V end was cut by 5 bases, the J end by 13 bases, with 23 bases between. The CDR3 extends over 14 amino acids. CDR3 sequence reads: CASSWGSLATERYF. CDR3 sequence (DNA): TGTGCCAGCAGCTGGGGGTCACTAGCCACGGAGCGGTACTTC.

The chain is built from TRBV19 and TRBJ1-1, with 9 bases identical to TRBD1. V was pared by 5 bases and J by 5 bases, with 3 bases of the junction left unmatched. The CDR3 spans 13 residues. CDR1 and CDR2 from the germline V gene are LNHDA and SQIVND (reference sequence). CDR3 residues: CASSHRGQTEAFF. Here the CDR3 DNA reads TGTGCCAGTAGTCACAGGGGGCAGACTGAAGCTTTCTTT.

This clonotype was seen once. The rearrangement links TRBV20-1 to TRBJ1-2; 9 bases agree with TRBD1. The CDR3 totals 13 residues. CDR1 and CDR2 (germline): DFQATT, SNEGSKA (reference sequence). The trim removed 3 bases at V and 7 bases at J, leaving 6 bases unmatched. The CDR3: CSASPGQGSGYTF. CDR3 nucleotide sequence: TGCAGTGCTAGTCCTGGACAGGGGTCTGGCTACACCTTC.

This sequence joins TRBV5-1 and TRBJ2-1; perhaps D is TRBD1 or TRBD2 (5 bases each). The germline gives CDR1 SGHRS, CDR2 YFSETQ. V gave up 2 bases and J gave up 8 bases, with 14 bases separating them. CDR3 length: 14 amino acids. CDR3 region: CASSLKARGDEQFF. The DNA for the CDR3 is TGCGCCAGCAGCTTAAAGGCTAGGGGAGATGAGCAGTTCTTC.

The chain employs TRBV2 and TRBJ2-1; 8 bases fit TRBD2. Germline assignment: CDR1 SNHLY and CDR2 FYNNEI. The ends lost 8 bases at V and 10 bases at J; junction bases unmatched: 19. This CDR3 is built from 16 residues. DNA for the CDR3: TGTGCCAGCCTTCCCCGGACGGGAGGGTTCTCCTACGAGCAGTTCTTC. Its protein is CASLPRTGGFSYEQFF.

Worth noting for this clonotype: An end of the junction differs from the germline gene, which may be a read error. This chain's CDR3 is CASGFRRPWNTEAFF. DNA for the CDR3: TGTGCCAGCGGTTTCCGGCGACCCTGGAACACTGAAGCTTTCTTT. The V gene is TRBV27, the J gene TRBJ1-1; D gene uncertain. The CDR3 sequence is 15 residues long. Germline V lookup: CDR1 MNHEY, CDR2 SMNVEV (reference sequence).

This clonotype has only a few counts. The V call is TRBV24-1, the J call TRBJ2-1, with 11 bases that match TRBD2. CDR1 KGHDR and CDR2 SFDVKD come from the germline V gene. This CDR3 region has 16 residues. The junction had 9 bases not matched to a gene; V was cut back by 7 bases and J by 5 bases. The DNA of the CDR3 is TGTGCCACCAGCTTAAGACTAGCGGGGCCTAACAATGAGCAGTTCTTC. This codes for CATSLRLAGPNNEQFF.

This clonotype was found a few times. The V call is TRBV3-1, the J call TRBJ2-3; possibly TRBD2 for D (5 bases). Trimming took 4 bases from V and 1 from J, leaving 12 bases between them. CDR3 size: 15 residues. Germline CDR1 and CDR2: LGHDT and YNNKEL (reference sequence). CDR3 nucleotide sequence: TGTGCCAGCAGCCCAATACCCGGGGGCACAGATACGCAGTATTTT. Residues: CASSPIPGGTDTQYF.

The V and J genes are TRBV6-4 and TRBJ2-6; a possible D gene is TRBD2 (6 bases). Per the germline V gene, CDR1 is MRHNA and CDR2 is SNTAGT. Trimming removed 4 bases at V and 4 bases at J, with 11 bases between. The CDR3 is 15 amino acids. This CDR3 reads CASSAGVVGANVLTF. DNA of the CDR3: TGTGCCAGCAGTGCGGGAGTGGTGGGGGCCAACGTCCTGACTTTC.

This chain joins TRBV3-1 and TRBJ2-2; D remains unclear. Germline loops: CDR1 LGHDT, CDR2 YNNKEL (reference sequence). Trimming took 0 bases from V and 7 from J, leaving 12 bases between them. The CDR3 has 15 amino acids. CDR3 nucleotides: TGTGCCAGCAGCCAAGAGTGGCAACGAAGCGGGGAGCTGTTTTTT. Protein: CASSQEWQRSGELFF.

This clonotype has only a few counts. This chain links TRBV20-1 with TRBJ2-7; 8 nucleotides line up with TRBD2. Germline CDR1 and CDR2: DFQATT and SNEGSKA (reference sequence). Trimming cost V 4 bases and J 2 bases; bases outside gene matches: 13. The CDR3 has 16 amino acids. The CDR3 DNA reads TGCAGTGCTAAGTGGATCAAGCGGGGGCCTACCTACGAGCAGTACTTC. Residues: CSAKWIKRGPTYEQYF.

This clonotype was seen a handful of times. The rearrangement uses TRBV10-1 and TRBJ2-2; 7 bases map to TRBD1. The germline gives CDR1 WNHNN, CDR2 SYGVQD (reference sequence). The CDR3 totals 15 residues. The junction had 3 bases not matched to a gene; V was cut back by 1 base and J by 4 bases. The CDR3 loop reads CASSEFSGGTGELFF. CDR3 DNA sequence: TGCGCCAGCAGTGAGTTCTCAGGGGGCACCGGGGAGCTGTTTTTT.

This clonotype was found a few times. DNA for the CDR3: TGTGCCAGCAAGCCCTTTGAAGCGGGGACCACCTACGAGCAGTACTTC. It is translated as CASKPFEAGTTYEQYF. The chain uses TRBV2 and TRBJ2-7; 7 bases fit TRBD2. V trimming: 7 bases; J trimming: 2 bases; junction bases outside the gene matches: 14. Germline lookup yields CDR1 SNHLY and CDR2 FYNNEI. The CDR3 loop spans 16 amino acids.

This clonotype was seen a handful of times. The chain is built from TRBV20-1 and TRBJ1-6; the match to TRBD1 covers 11 bases. V trimming: 3 bases; J trimming: 5 bases; junction bases outside the gene matches: 0. This CDR3 comprises 14 residues. CDR1 is DFQATT and CDR2 is SNEGSKA in the germline V gene (reference sequence). The CDR3 is CSARDRGHNSPLHF. The CDR3, as DNA: TGCAGTGCTAGGGACAGGGGGCATAATTCACCCCTCCACTTT.

This clonotype has more than one count but fewer than ten. The CDR3 region has the DNA TGCGCCAGCAGCATAGGGGTTGGGCAGCCCCAGCATTTT. Protein sequence: CASSIGVGQPQHF. The chain recombines TRBV10-2 with TRBJ1-5, with D maybe TRBD1 (5 bases). From germline, CDR1 is WSHSY and CDR2 SAAADI. The CDR3 totals 13 residues. Deletions cut 6 bases from V and 7 bases from J, with 13 bases between.

This clonotype was seen a few times. The V gene is TRBV3-1, the J gene TRBJ1-1; D ambiguous. Trimming pared 1 base from V and 4 bases from J, leaving 10 bases between. Germline lookup yields CDR1 LGHDT and CDR2 YNNKEL (reference sequence). This CDR3 has 14 amino acids. The CDR3 DNA is TGTGCCAGCAGCCAAGGCGGGCCGGGCACTGAAGCTTTCTTT. It yields the protein CASSQGGPGTEAFF. Full variable domain (outside the CDR3, taken from reference TRBV3-1 and TRBJ1-1): DTAVSQTPKYLVTQMGNDKSIKCEQNLGHDTMYWYKQDSKKFLKIMFSYNNKELIINETVPNRFSPKSPDKAHLNLHINSLELGDSAVYFCASSQGGPGTEAFFGQGTRLTVV.

This rearrangement joins TRBV20-1 to TRBJ1-4; D uncertain. CDR3 length: 14 amino acids. V lost 6 bases and J lost 0, with 11 bases in between. CDR1 is DFQATT and CDR2 is SNEGSKA in the germline V gene (reference sequence). For the CDR3, the DNA is TGCAGTGCGGGAAGGGTGGCAACTAATGAAAAACTGTTTTTT. It specifies CSAGRVATNEKLFF.

The chain carries TRBV28 and TRBJ2-1, with 7 bases lining up with TRBD2. The J call could be wrong; TRBJ2-7 is a better fit for the DNA end. The CDR3 sequence is 17 residues long. The V gene's germline CDR1 is MDHEN and CDR2 SYDVKM. The CDR3 DNA is TGTGCCAGCAGCCTCTTCGTCTGGGGGAGGGCCGGGAATGAGCAGTACTTC. This codes for CASSLFVWGRAGNEQYF.

V and J are TRBV20-1 and TRBJ2-1; 8 nucleotides match TRBD2. This CDR3 has 16 amino acids. Looked up from germline, CDR1 is DFQATT and CDR2 is SNEGSKA (reference sequence). Losses at the gene ends were 8 bases for V and 2 bases for J; bases not matched to a gene: 14. The CDR3 here is CSSPRALAGAYNEQFF. The CDR3 DNA reads as TGCAGTTCACCACGAGCCCTAGCGGGCGCCTACAATGAGCAGTTCTTC.

The table lists this clonotype with a few counts. J is TRBJ2-1 and V is TRBV2, with 11 bases identical to TRBD1. Trimming removed 6 bases from V and 4 bases from J; junction bases left unmatched: 5. Per germline, CDR1 SNHLY and CDR2 FYNNEI. The CDR3 consists of 15 residues. CDR3 loop: CASRRDRGGYNEQFF. Here the CDR3 DNA reads TGTGCCAGCAGGCGGGACAGGGGGGGGTACAATGAGCAGTTCTTC.

This clonotype has more than one count but fewer than ten. The CDR3 DNA sequence: TGTGCCAGCAGCCAAGATACGGGGGGCACTGAAGCTTTCTTT. Translation: CASSQDTGGTEAFF. The chain combines TRBV4-2 with TRBJ1-1; tentative D call: TRBD1 (5 bases). From germline, CDR1 is LGHNA and CDR2 YNFKEQ. V was trimmed by 0 bases and J by 4 bases, leaving 9 bases between them. This CDR3 comprises 14 residues.

This clonotype was seen a few times. The chain couples TRBV9 to TRBJ2-5; D is unresolved. Germline V gives CDR1 SGDLS, CDR2 YYNGEE. This CDR3 is 15 amino acids long. The V and J ends lost 2 bases and 4 bases respectively, with 15 bases between them. The CDR3 DNA is TGTGCCAGCAGCGTCCAGCCGCGTCTAGGAGAGACCCAGTACTTC. Translation: CASSVQPRLGETQYF.

V and J are TRBV18 and TRBJ2-3, with a tentative D call TRBD1 (5 bases). The CDR3 length is 12 residues. The ends were cut back, 2 bases at V and 8 bases at J, with 8 bases in the middle. Germline values: CDR1 KGHSH, CDR2 LQKENI. The CDR3 is CASSPSQGTQYF. The DNA for the CDR3 is TGTGCCAGCTCACCATCCCAGGGTACGCAGTATTTT.

The J gene is TRBJ1-3, the V gene TRBV10-3; the D is unclear. The germline CDR1 and CDR2 sequences are ENHRY and SYGVKD. V was cut by 4 bases and J by 8 bases, with 12 bases left in between. The CDR3 is 13 residues long. CDR3 sequence: CAISGSPVDTIYF. The CDR3 nucleotides are TGTGCCATCAGTGGATCCCCGGTTGACACCATATATTTT.

This rearrangement joins TRBV6-1 to TRBJ2-1, with 7 bases aligning to TRBD2. CDR1 and CDR2 (germline): MNHNS, SASEGT. V was pared by 6 bases and J by 10 bases, with 9 bases of the junction left unmatched. The CDR3 runs to 13 residues. In DNA form, the CDR3 reads TGTGCCAGCAGCCATTCGATGACTAGCGAGCAGTTCTTC. This translates into CASSHSMTSEQFF.

In its sample, this clonotype was seen a few times. This chain uses TRBV25-1 with TRBJ2-1; D is tentatively TRBD1 or TRBD2 (5 bases each). The CDR3 has 15 residues. CDR1 and CDR2 from the germline V gene are MGHDK and SYGVNS. V was pared by 0 bases and J by 3 bases, with 9 bases between. CDR3 protein: CASSEYERGYNEQFF. DNA of the CDR3: TGTGCCAGCAGTGAATACGAGAGGGGCTACAATGAGCAGTTCTTC.

This clonotype came up once. Compared with germline, one end of the junction differs, possibly owing to a read error. The chain recombines TRBV9 with TRBJ1-2, with D uncertain. This CDR3 comprises 13 residues. The germline gives CDR1 SGDLS, CDR2 YYNGEE. Here the CDR3 DNA reads TGTGCCAGCGGCGTAGGAGGTAACTATGGCTACACCTTC. This sequence encodes CASGVGGNYGYTF.

At least ten counts were recorded for this clonotype. This chain uses TRBV29-1 with TRBJ1-2; D not certain. The CDR3 loop spans 10 amino acids. Germline V gives CDR1 SQVTM, CDR2 ANQGSEA. The CDR3 region has the DNA TGCAGTGACGGGAACTATGGCTACACCTTC. Its translation: CSDGNYGYTF.

Ten or more counts support this clonotype. The chain has TRBV27 and TRBJ2-5; D remains ambiguous. The CDR3 spans 12 residues. Germline lookup yields CDR1 MNHEY and CDR2 SMNVEV (reference sequence). The V gene lost 5 bases and the J gene lost 4 bases, with 8 bases spanning the gap. DNA of the CDR3: TGTGCCAGCAGTCCTAGGATAGAGACCCAGTACTTC. It specifies CASSPRIETQYF.

This clonotype has more than one count but fewer than ten. The rearrangement joins TRBV20-1 to TRBJ2-7, with 9 bases aligning to TRBD2. The junction had 12 bases not matched to a gene; V was cut back by 7 bases and J by 2 bases. This CDR3 region has 15 residues. Germline V lookup: CDR1 DFQATT, CDR2 SNEGSKA (reference sequence). CDR3 coding DNA: TGCAGTGTCCTGGGAGCTAGCGGGGACCCCTACGAGCAGTACTTC. This encodes CSVLGASGDPYEQYF.